This T cell receptor beta chain comes out of a study of blood T cell repertoires in COVID-19. The overall study: The United States, Italy and Spain were the sources of the acute and convalescent COVID-19 samples. From T cells, B-cell-depleted T cells, or PBMCs came the material, which was cDNA or gDNA.

As handled by the study authors: Estimated nucleated cell counts came from reference gene primer amplification. Assay used: immunoSEQ multiplex PCR; TCRdb lists only in-frame clones, some missing. V, J and clone size derive from that table, while D and trimming were established from the DNA sequence. The table has tens of thousands of clones, around 90% seen once. V lost 5 bases and J 2 bases, leaving 8 bases between the germline ends. CDR1 is SGHKS and CDR2 is YYEKEE in the germline V gene (reference sequence). The CDR3 contains 14 residues. Sequencing used peripheral blood. The chain recombines TRBV5-5 with TRBJ2-6, with D hard to call. This TCR came from a man in his fifties or sixties with acute or convalescent COVID-19. The CDR3 bases are TGTGCCAGCAGTCTCAGTGCTGGGGCCAACGTCCTGACTTTC. Its protein product is CASSLSAGANVLTF.